This T cell receptor beta chain comes out of a study of Ad26.COV2.S vaccination and SARS-CoV-2 variants. Assay used: immunoSEQ multiplex PCR; TCRdb lists only in-frame clones, some missing. The repertoire consists of about 470,000 clones, with 80% to 95% occurring once and the leading ten covering 4.3%. Treatment given: 15 to 20 received Ad26.COV2.S at low or high dose, single or two shots; five or six received placebo; per-sample allocation not given. Sampling occurred on day 63 after the first vaccine or placebo injection. The length of the CDR3 is 13 residues. V was trimmed by 0 bases and J by 4 bases, leaving 4 bases between them. The germline V gene has CDR1 LGHNA and CDR2 YSLEER. Details on this clone: Other DNA variants within this sample encode the same CDR3.

The receptor was derived from a person between 18 and 65 years old who received the Ad26.COV2.S COVID-19 vaccine or a placebo. This rearrangement joins TRBV4-3 to TRBJ1-5; D remains ambiguous. Sequencing used peripheral blood, obtained in a trial of Ad26.COV2.S vaccine versus placebo. The CDR3 sequence is CASSQDGNQPQHF. Written as DNA, the CDR3 is TGCGCCAGCAGCCAAGATGGAAATCAGCCCCAGCATTTT.